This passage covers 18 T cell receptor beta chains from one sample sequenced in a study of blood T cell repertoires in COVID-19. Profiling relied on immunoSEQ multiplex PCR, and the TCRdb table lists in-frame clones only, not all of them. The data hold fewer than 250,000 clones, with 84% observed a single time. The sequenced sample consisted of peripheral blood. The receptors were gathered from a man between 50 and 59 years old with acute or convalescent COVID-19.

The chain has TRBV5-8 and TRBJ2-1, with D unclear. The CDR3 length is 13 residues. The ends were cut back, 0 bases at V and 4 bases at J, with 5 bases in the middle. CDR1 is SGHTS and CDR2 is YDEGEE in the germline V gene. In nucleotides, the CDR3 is TGTGCCAGCAGCTTGGGCACTTACAATGAGCAGTTCTTC. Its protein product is CASSLGTYNEQFF.

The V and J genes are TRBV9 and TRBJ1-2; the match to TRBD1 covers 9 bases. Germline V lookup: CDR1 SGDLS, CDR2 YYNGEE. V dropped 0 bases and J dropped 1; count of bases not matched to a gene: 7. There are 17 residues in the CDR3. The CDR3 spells CASSVAFGQGYNYGYTF. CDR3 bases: TGTGCCAGCAGCGTAGCTTTTGGACAGGGGTATAACTATGGCTACACCTTC.

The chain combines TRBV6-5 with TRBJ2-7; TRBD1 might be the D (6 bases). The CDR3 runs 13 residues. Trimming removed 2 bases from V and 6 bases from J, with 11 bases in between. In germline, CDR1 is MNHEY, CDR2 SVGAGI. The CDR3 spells CASSYADSREQYF. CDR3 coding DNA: TGTGCCAGCAGTTACGCGGACAGTCGCGAGCAGTACTTC.

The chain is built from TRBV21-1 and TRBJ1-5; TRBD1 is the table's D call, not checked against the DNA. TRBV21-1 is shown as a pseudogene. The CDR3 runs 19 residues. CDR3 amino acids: CASSKYKGQGVVCNQPQHF. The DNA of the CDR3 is TGTGCCAGCAGCAAATACAAGGGACAGGGGGTGGTTTGCAATCAGCCCCAGCATTTT.

In DNA form, the CDR3 reads TGTGCCAGTAGTTGGACAACAAACTCCTACGAGCAGTACTTC. Protein product: CASSWTTNSYEQYF. The chain joins TRBV19 to TRBJ2-7, with a weak D call TRBD1 (5 bases). From germline, CDR1 is LNHDA and CDR2 SQIVND (reference sequence). There are 14 residues in the CDR3. Trimming cost V 5 bases and J 0 bases, with 11 bases left between them.

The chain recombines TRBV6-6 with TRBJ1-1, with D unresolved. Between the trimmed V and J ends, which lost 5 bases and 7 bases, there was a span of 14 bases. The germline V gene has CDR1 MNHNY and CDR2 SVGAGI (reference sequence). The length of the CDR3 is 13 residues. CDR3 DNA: TGTGCCAGCAGTCGACCTCGAGACTATGAAGCTTTCTTT. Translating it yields CASSRPRDYEAFF.

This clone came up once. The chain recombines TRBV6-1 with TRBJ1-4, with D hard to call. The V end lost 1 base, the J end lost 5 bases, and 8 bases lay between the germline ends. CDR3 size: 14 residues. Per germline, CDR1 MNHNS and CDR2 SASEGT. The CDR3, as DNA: TGTGCCAGCAGTGAAGTTAGCCGCAATGAAAAACTGTTTTTT. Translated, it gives CASSEVSRNEKLFF.

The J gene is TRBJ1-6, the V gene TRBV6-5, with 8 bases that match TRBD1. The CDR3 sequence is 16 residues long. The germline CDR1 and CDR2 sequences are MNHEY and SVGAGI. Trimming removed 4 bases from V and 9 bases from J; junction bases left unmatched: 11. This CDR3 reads CASSSGAGGGGSPLHF. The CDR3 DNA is TGTGCCAGCAGTTCGGGGGCAGGGGGCGGCGGTTCACCCCTCCACTTT.

This CDR3 is CASSITGQHNYGYTF. The DNA of the CDR3 is TGTGCCAGTAGTATAACGGGACAGCACAACTATGGCTACACCTTC. The chain carries TRBV19 and TRBJ1-2; 7 nucleotides line up with TRBD1. Germline V gene data show CDR1 as LNHDA and CDR2 as SQIVND (reference sequence). This CDR3 contains 15 residues. The V gene end was trimmed by 2 bases and the J gene end by 2 bases; junction bases not matched to a gene: 5.

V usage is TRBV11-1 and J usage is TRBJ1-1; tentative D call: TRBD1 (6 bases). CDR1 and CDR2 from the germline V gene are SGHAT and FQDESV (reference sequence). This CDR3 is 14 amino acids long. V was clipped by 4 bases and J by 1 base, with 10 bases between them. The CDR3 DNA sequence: TGTGCCAGCAGCTACAGGGCGGGGAACACTGAAGCTTTCTTT. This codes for CASSYRAGNTEAFF. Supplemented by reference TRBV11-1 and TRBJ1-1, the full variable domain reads EAEVAQSPRYKITEKSQAVAFWCDPISGHATLYWYRQILGQGPELLVQFQDESVVDDSQLPKDRFSAERLKGVDSTLKIQPAELGDSAMYLCASSYRAGNTEAFFGQGTRLTVV.

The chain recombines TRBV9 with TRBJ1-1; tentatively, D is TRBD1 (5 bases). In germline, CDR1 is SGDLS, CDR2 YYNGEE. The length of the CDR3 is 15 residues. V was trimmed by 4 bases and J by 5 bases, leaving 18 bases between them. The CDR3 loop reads CASSPWDSRTTEAFF. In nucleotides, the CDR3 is TGTGCCAGCAGCCCTTGGGACTCCCGGACGACTGAAGCTTTCTTT.

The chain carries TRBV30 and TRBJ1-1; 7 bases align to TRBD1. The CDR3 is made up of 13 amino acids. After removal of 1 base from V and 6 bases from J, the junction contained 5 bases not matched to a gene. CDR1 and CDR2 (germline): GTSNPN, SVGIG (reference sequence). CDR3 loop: CAWSGTGSAEAFF. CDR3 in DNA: TGTGCCTGGAGTGGGACAGGCTCGGCTGAAGCTTTCTTT.

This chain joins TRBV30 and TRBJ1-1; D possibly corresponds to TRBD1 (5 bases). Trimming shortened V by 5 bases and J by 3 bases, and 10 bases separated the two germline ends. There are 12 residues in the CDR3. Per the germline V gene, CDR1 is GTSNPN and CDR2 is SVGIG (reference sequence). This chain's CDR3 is CAWDAGDTEAFF. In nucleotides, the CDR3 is TGTGCCTGGGACGCGGGGGACACTGAAGCTTTCTTT.

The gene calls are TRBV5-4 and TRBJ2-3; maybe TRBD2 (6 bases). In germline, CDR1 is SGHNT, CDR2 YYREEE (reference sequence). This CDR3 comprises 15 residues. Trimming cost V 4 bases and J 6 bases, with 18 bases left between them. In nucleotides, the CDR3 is TGTGCCAGCAGCCCCGGGACTTCTCCCACGGATACGCAGTATTTT. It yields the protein CASSPGTSPTDTQYF. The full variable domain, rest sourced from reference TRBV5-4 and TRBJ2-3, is ETGVTQSPTHLIKTRGQQVTLRCSSQSGHNTVSWYQQALGQGPQFIFQYYREEENGRGNFPPRFSGLQFPNYSSELNVNALELDDSALYLCASSPGTSPTDTQYFGPGTRLTVL.

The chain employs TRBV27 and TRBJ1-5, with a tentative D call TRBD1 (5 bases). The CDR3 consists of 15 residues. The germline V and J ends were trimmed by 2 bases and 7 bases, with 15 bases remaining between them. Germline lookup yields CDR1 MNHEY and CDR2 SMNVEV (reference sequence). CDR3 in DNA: TGTGCCAGCAGTTTAAGGTCGACGGCAGGGCAGCCCCAGCATTTT. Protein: CASSLRSTAGQPQHF.

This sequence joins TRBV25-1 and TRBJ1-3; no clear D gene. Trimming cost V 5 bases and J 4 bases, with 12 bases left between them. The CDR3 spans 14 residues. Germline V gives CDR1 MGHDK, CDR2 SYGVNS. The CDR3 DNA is TGTGCCAGCAGTTACCCCGGGTGGGGAAACACCATATATTTT. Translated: CASSYPGWGNTIYF.

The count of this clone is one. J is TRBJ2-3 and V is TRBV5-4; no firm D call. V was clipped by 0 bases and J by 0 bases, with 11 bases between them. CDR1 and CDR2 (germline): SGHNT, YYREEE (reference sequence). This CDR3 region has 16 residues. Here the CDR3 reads CASSLVQISSTDTQYF. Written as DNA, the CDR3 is TGTGCCAGCAGCTTGGTGCAGATTTCTAGCACAGATACGCAGTATTTT.

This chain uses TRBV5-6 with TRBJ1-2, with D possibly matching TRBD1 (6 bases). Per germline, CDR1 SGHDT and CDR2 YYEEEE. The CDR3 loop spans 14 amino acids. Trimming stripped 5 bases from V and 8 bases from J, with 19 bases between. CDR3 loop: CASRTTGNEGGYTF. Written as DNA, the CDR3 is TGTGCCAGCAGGACAACAGGGAACGAGGGCGGCTACACCTTC.